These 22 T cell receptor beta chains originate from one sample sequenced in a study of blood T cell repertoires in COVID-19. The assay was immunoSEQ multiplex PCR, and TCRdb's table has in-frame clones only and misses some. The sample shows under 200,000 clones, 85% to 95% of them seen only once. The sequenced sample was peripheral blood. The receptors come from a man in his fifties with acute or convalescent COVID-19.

The CDR3 is CASSPDAGVEAFF. DNA of the CDR3: TGTGCCAGCTCACCAGACGCAGGGGTTGAAGCTTTCTTT. J is TRBJ1-1 and V is TRBV18; D is possibly TRBD1 (6 bases). Germline values: CDR1 KGHSH, CDR2 LQKENI. The CDR3 is 13 residues long. Trimming stripped 2 bases from V and 7 bases from J, with 11 bases between.

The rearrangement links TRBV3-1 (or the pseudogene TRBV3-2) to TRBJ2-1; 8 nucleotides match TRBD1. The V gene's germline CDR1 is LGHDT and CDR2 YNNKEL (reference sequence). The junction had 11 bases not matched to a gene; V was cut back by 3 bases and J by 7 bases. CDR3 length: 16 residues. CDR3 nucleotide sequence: TGTGCCAGCAGCCACCGGACAGGGAGAAACTGGAATGAGCAGTTCTTC. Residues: CASSHRTGRNWNEQFF.

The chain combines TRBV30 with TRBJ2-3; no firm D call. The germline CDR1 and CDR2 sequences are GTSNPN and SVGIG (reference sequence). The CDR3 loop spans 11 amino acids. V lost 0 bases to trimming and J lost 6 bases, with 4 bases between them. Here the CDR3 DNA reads TGTGCCTGGAGTGTCTTGGATACGCAGTATTTT. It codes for CAWSVLDTQYF.

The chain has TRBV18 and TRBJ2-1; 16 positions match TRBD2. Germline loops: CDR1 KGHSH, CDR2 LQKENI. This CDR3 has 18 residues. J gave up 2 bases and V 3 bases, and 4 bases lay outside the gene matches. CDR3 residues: CASSPGTSGGATYNEQFF. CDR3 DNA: TGTGCCAGCTCACCCGGGACTAGCGGGGGGGCGACCTACAATGAGCAGTTCTTC.

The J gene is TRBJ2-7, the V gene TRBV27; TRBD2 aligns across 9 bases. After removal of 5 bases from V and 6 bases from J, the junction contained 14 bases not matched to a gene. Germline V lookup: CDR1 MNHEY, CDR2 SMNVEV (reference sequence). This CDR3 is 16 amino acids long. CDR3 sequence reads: CASSTYWAGGSSEQYF. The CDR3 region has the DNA TGTGCCAGCAGTACCTACTGGGCGGGAGGGTCTAGCGAGCAGTACTTC.

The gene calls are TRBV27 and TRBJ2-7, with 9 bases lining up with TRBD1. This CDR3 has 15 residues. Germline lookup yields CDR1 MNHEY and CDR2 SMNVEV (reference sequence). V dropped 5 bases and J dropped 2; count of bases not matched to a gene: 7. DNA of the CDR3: TGTGCCAGCAGTCCCACCGGGACAGGGACCTACGAGCAGTACTTC. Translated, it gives CASSPTGTGTYEQYF.

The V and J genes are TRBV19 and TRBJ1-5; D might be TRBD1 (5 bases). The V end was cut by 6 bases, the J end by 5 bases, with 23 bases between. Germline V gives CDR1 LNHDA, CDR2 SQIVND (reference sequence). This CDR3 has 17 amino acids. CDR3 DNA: TGTGCCAGTAGCCGGAACACAGGCCCCGGCGGGGATCAGCCCCAGCATTTT. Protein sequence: CASSRNTGPGGDQPQHF.

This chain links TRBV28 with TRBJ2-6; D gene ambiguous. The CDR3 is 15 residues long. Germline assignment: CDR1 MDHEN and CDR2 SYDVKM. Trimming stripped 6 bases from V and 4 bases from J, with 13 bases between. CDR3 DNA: TGTGCCAGCAGCACTTTACGCGCGGGGGCCAACGTCCTGACTTTC. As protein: CASSTLRAGANVLTF.

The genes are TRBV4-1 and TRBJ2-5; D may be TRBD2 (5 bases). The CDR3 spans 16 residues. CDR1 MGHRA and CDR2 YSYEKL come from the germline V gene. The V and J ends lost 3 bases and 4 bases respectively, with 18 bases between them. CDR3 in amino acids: CASSQGSTNFGETQYF. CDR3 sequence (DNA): TGCGCCAGCAGCCAGGGATCGACTAACTTTGGAGAGACCCAGTACTTC.

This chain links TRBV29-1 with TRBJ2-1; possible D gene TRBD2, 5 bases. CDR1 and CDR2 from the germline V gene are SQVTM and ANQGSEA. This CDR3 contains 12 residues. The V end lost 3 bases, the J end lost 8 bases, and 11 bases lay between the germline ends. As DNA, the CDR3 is TGCAGCGTTGATGAGGGATCATATGAGCAGTTCTTC. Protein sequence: CSVDEGSYEQFF.

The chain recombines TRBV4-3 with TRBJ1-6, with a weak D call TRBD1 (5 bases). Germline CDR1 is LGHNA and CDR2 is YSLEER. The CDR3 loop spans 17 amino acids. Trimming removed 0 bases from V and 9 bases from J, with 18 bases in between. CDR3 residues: CASSQDPGQGLGSPLHF. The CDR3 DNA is TGCGCCAGCAGCCAAGATCCAGGGCAGGGTTTGGGTTCACCCCTCCACTTT.

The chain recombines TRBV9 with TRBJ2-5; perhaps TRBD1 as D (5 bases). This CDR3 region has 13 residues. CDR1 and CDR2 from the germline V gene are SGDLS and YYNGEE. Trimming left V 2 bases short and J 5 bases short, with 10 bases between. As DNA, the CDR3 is TGTGCCAGCAGCGTTCAGGGTGGGGAGACCCAGTACTTC. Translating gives CASSVQGGETQYF.

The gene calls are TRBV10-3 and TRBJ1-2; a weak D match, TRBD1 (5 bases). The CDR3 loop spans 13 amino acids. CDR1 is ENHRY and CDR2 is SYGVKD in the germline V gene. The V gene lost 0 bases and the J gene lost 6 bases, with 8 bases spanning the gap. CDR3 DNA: TGTGCCATCAGTGAGTCACGGGGGGATGGCTACACCTTC. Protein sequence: CAISESRGDGYTF.

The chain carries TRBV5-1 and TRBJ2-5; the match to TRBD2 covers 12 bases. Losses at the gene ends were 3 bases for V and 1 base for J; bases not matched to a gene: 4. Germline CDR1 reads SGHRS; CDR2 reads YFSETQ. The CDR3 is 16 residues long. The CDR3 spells CASSSLAGGVQETQYF. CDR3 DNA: TGCGCCAGCAGCTCACTAGCGGGGGGAGTCCAAGAGACCCAGTACTTC.

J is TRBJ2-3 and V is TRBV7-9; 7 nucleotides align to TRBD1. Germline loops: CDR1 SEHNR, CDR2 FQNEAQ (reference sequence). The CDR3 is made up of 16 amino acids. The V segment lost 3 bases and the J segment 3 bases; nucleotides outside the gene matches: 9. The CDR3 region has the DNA TGTGCCAGCAGCTTGCTGGGGACAGCAATAACAGATACGCAGTATTTT. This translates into CASSLLGTAITDTQYF.

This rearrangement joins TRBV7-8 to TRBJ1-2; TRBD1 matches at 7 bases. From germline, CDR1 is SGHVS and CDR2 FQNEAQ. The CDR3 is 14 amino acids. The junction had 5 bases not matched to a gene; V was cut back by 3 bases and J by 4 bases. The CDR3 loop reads CASSFGTELYGYTF. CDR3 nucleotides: TGTGCCAGCAGCTTCGGGACAGAGCTCTATGGCTACACCTTC.

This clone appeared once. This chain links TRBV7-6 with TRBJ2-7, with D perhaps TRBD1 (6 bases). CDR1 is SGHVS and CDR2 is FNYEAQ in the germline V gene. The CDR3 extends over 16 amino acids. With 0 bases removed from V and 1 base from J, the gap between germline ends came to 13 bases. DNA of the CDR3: TGTGCCAGCAGCTTAGCAGGGGGTGATAGGTCCTACGAGCAGTACTTC. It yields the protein CASSLAGGDRSYEQYF.

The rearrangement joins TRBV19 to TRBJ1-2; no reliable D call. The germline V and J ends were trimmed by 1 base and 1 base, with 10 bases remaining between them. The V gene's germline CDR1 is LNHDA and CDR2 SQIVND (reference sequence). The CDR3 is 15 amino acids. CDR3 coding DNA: TGTGCCAGTAGTATAGGAGTCAGGTTTAACTATGGCTACACCTTC. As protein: CASSIGVRFNYGYTF.

CDR3 bases: TGTGCCAGTAGTATAACAGACACCGGGGAGCTGTTTTTT. It translates to CASSITDTGELFF. The V and J genes are TRBV19 and TRBJ2-2; no reliable D call. Trimming left V 2 bases short and J 3 bases short, with 4 bases between. Looked up from germline, CDR1 is LNHDA and CDR2 is SQIVND (reference sequence). The CDR3 has 13 residues.

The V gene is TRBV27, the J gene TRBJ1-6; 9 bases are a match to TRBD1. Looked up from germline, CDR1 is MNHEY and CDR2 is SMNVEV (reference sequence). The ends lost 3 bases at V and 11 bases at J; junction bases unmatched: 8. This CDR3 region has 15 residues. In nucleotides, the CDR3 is TGTGCCAGCAGTTTCACCGGGACAGGGCGGACACCCCTCCACTTT. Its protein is CASSFTGTGRTPLHF.

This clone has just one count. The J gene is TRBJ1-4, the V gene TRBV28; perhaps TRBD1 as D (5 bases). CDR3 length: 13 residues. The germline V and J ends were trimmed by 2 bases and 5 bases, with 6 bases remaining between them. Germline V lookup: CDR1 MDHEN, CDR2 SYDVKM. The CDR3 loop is CASSLQGNEKLFF. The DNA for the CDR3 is TGTGCCAGCAGTTTACAGGGAAATGAAAAACTGTTTTTT.

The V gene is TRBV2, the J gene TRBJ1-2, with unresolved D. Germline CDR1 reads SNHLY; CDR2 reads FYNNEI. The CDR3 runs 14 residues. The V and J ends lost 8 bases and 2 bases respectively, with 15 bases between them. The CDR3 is CASPPRSSNYGYTF. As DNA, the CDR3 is TGTGCCAGCCCGCCGAGGTCGTCCAACTATGGCTACACCTTC.